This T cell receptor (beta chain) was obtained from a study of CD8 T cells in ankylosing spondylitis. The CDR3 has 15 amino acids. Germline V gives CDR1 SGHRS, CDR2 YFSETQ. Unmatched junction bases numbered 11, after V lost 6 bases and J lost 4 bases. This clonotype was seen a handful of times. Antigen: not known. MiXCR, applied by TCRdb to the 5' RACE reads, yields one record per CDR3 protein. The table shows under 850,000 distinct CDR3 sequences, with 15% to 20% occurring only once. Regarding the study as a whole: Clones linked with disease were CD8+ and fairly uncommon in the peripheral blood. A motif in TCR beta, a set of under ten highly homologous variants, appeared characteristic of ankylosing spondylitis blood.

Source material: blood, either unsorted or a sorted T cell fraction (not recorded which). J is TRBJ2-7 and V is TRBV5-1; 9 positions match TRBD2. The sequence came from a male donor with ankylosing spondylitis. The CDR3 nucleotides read TGCGCCAGCACCAGCGGTGCGGGAGGGGCTTACGAGCAGTACTTC. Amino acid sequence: CASTSGAGGAYEQYF.